The clone carrying this T cell receptor beta chain was found once. Its antigen is still unknown. The germline V gene has CDR1 PRHDT and CDR2 FYEKMQ (reference sequence). This CDR3 region has 16 residues. The V segment lost 5 bases and the J segment 3 bases; nucleotides outside the gene matches: 7. Only in-frame clones appear in the TCRdb table, and some are missing; sequencing was by immunoSEQ multiplex PCR. The repertoire holds fewer than 100,000 clones, with 94% as singletons. This record comes from a study of cytomegalovirus exposure and HLA in healthy donors. On the study more broadly: Per a later analysis, the roughly 670 first-cohort and some 110 validation repertoires shared one platform.

Study-level findings and limits: Researchers catalogued approximately 160 TCR beta chains as cytomegalovirus-associated.

The chain uses TRBV13 and TRBJ2-1; 10 positions match TRBD1. The TCR originated in a woman aged 18-29 years in good health and CMV-seropositive. Sample: PBMCs. CDR3 bases: TGTGCCAGCAGCCCCCCCGGACAGGGGGTCTACAATGAGCAGTTCTTC. Protein product: CASSPPGQGVYNEQFF.